One TCR beta chain is described in this entry. Its target is not known. CDR3 length: 16 residues. CDR1 is SGHRS, CDR2 YFSETQ, per germline. Each UMI, carrying a 6-nucleotide sample barcode, came from template switching. TCRdb re-called the 5' RACE reads; one entry per CDR3 protein, DNA not given. In total, the table holds about 210,000 distinct CDR3 sequences. This sample was taken from a study of monozygotic twins with inflammatory bowel disease. General study findings and limits: Twins with IBD were found to have lower TCRbeta diversity (inverse Simpson) than healthy co-twins.

The specimen sequenced was blood. J is TRBJ1-1 and V is TRBV5-1. The clonotype comes from a human donor with ulcerative colitis or Crohn's disease, or a healthy co-twin of an affected twin (not recorded which). CDR3 region: CASSLTRTGENTEAFF. The variable domain in full, completed from reference TRBV5-1 and TRBJ1-1, reads KAGVTQTPRYLIKTRGQQVTLSCSPISGHRSVSWYQQTPGQGLQFLFEYFSETQRNKGNFPGRFSGRQFSNSRSEMNVSTLELGDSALYLCASSLTRTGENTEAFFGQGTRLTVV.